What follows are 16 T cell receptor beta chains derived from one specimen sequenced in a study of blood T cell repertoires in COVID-19. Clones were sequenced by immunoSEQ multiplex PCR, and TCRdb holds only the in-frame ones, with some missing. The data contain about 240,000 clones, approximately 80% of them singletons. Sequences were obtained from peripheral blood. The receptors come from a woman between 18 and 29 years old with acute or convalescent COVID-19.

This chain joins TRBV19 and TRBJ2-7; possible D gene TRBD2, 5 bases. V lost 6 bases and J 4 bases, leaving 13 bases between the germline ends. CDR1 is LNHDA, CDR2 SQIVND, per germline (reference sequence). This CDR3 region has 13 residues. This CDR3 is CASSLGRSYEQYF. The CDR3 coding sequence is TGTGCCAGTAGCTTAGGGAGAAGTTACGAGCAGTACTTC.

This chain uses TRBV7-8 with TRBJ1-5; 9 positions match TRBD1. Looked up from germline, CDR1 is SGHVS and CDR2 is FQNEAQ. The CDR3 is 16 amino acids. V shed 5 bases and J 0 bases; nucleotides not matched to a gene: 5. The CDR3 coding sequence is TGTGCCAGCAGCCTTCGACAGGGGGATAGCAATCAGCCCCAGCATTTT. Translating gives CASSLRQGDSNQPQHF. The variable domain in full, with the rest retrieved from reference TRBV7-8 and TRBJ1-5, is GAGVSQSPRYKVAKRGQDVALRCDPISGHVSLFWYQQALGQGPEFLTYFQNEAQLDKSGLPSDRFFAERPEGSVSTLKIQRTQQEDSAVYLCASSLRQGDSNQPQHFGDGTRLSIL.

The rearrangement links TRBV2 to TRBJ2-5; possible D gene TRBD1, 5 bases. Trimming left V 6 bases short and J 1 base short, with 9 bases between. The germline V gene encodes CDR1 SNHLY and CDR2 FYNNEI. There are 13 residues in the CDR3. CDR3 sequence reads: CASSSDIQETQYF. CDR3 in DNA: TGTGCCAGCAGCTCGGACATCCAAGAGACCCAGTACTTC.

The chain's CDR3 is CASSPGTGNEQFF. The CDR3, as DNA: TGTGCCAGCAGCCCGGGGACAGGTAATGAGCAGTTCTTC. V gene TRBV14 combines with J gene TRBJ2-1, with TRBD1 matching over 8 bases. The CDR3 extends over 13 amino acids. Germline assignment: CDR1 SGHDN and CDR2 FVKESK. The J segment lost 7 bases and the V segment lost 4 bases, leaving 3 bases of the junction unmatched.

The chain recombines TRBV27 with TRBJ2-3, with D unclear. The V and J ends lost 3 bases and 4 bases respectively, with 8 bases between them. The CDR3 covers 13 residues. CDR1 and CDR2 (germline): MNHEY, SMNVEV (reference sequence). The CDR3 loop is CASSFRLADTQYF. CDR3 coding DNA: TGTGCCAGCAGTTTCCGGTTAGCAGATACGCAGTATTTT.

The chain has TRBV27 and TRBJ2-5; perhaps TRBD1 as D (6 bases). CDR3 size: 15 residues. CDR1 and CDR2 from the germline V gene are MNHEY and SMNVEV (reference sequence). Trimming removed 2 bases from V and 5 bases from J, with 15 bases in between. CDR3 DNA: TGTGCCAGCAGTTTAACCGGGACACCGGCGGAGACCCAGTACTTC. This codes for CASSLTGTPAETQYF.

This chain connects TRBV7-8 to TRBJ1-4, with D possibly being TRBD1 (5 bases). Germline-derived CDR1 and CDR2 are SGHVS and FQNEAQ. V was shortened by 5 bases and J by 0 bases, with 13 bases between the two germline ends. The CDR3 loop spans 16 amino acids. In DNA, the CDR3 is TGTGCCAGCAGCACTATGGGGGGGACAACTAATGAAAAACTGTTTTTT. The encoded protein is CASSTMGGTTNEKLFF.

This clone appeared once. This sequence joins TRBV21-1 and TRBJ1-4. TRBV21-1 is reported as a pseudogene. The CDR3 spans 14 residues. As DNA, the CDR3 is TGTGCCAGCACCCCGTCGGGGGCTAATGAAAAACTGTTTTTT. This codes for CASTPSGANEKLFF.

This chain links TRBV27 with TRBJ2-3; a possible D gene is TRBD1 (5 bases). Between the trimmed V and J ends, which lost 1 base and 4 bases, there was a span of 18 bases. Germline V gene lookup returns CDR1 MNHEY and CDR2 SMNVEV (reference sequence). There are 17 residues in the CDR3. Here the CDR3 reads CASSLYHTGLVADTQYF. Written as DNA, the CDR3 is TGTGCCAGCAGTTTATACCATACAGGTCTTGTGGCAGATACGCAGTATTTT.

The V gene is TRBV20-1, the J gene TRBJ2-1, with D tentatively TRBD2 (5 bases). The CDR3 consists of 14 residues. V was trimmed by 3 bases and J by 1 base, leaving 10 bases between them. Germline values: CDR1 DFQATT, CDR2 SNEGSKA (reference sequence). CDR3 bases: TGCAGTGCTAGTAGCGAGACGTCCTACAATGAGCAGTTCTTC. Translated: CSASSETSYNEQFF.

The chain carries TRBV12-5 and TRBJ2-2; TRBD2 agrees at 8 bases. The V and J ends lost 0 bases and 4 bases, in that order; junction bases with no gene match: 7. The germline gives CDR1 LGHNT, CDR2 FRNRAP. The CDR3 has 17 residues. CDR3 in DNA: TGTGCTAGTGGTTTGGTCGGGGGGGAGCTCCGCACCGGGGAGCTGTTTTTT. Protein product: CASGLVGGELRTGELFF.

The chain links TRBV7-6 to TRBJ2-1; TRBD2 matches 15 bases. Germline V gene sequence: CDR1 SGHVS, CDR2 FNYEAQ. V shed 2 bases and J 4 bases; nucleotides not matched to a gene: 9. The CDR3 covers 19 residues. CDR3 DNA: TGTGCCAGCAGCTTACCCTGGACTAGCGGGAGGGTTCTGTACAATGAGCAGTTCTTC. It yields the protein CASSLPWTSGRVLYNEQFF.

The gene calls are TRBV12-5 and TRBJ2-3, with D possibly TRBD2 on 7 matching bases. The CDR3 has 14 amino acids. Germline values: CDR1 LGHNT, CDR2 FRNRAP. Trimming took 5 bases from V and 2 from J, leaving 11 bases between them. The chain's CDR3 is CASGGGGPTDTQYF. The CDR3 region has the DNA TGTGCTAGTGGTGGGGGGGGCCCCACAGATACGCAGTATTTT.

The chain links TRBV5-6 to TRBJ2-7, with D uncertain. The germline V and J ends were trimmed by 4 bases and 1 base, with 9 bases remaining between them. CDR3 size: 13 residues. The germline V gene has CDR1 SGHDT and CDR2 YYEEEE. CDR3 sequence: CASSPTWSYEQYF. CDR3 nucleotides: TGTGCCAGCAGCCCAACATGGTCCTACGAGCAGTACTTC. The full variable domain, rest sourced from reference TRBV5-6 and TRBJ2-7, is DAGVTQSPTHLIKTRGQQVTLRCSPKSGHDTVSWYQQALGQGPQFIFQYYEEEERQRGNFPDRFSGHQFPNYSSELNVNALLLGDSALYLCASSPTWSYEQYFGPGTRLTVT.

The table lists this clone with a few counts. The rearrangement uses TRBV30 and TRBJ1-5; D is perhaps TRBD1 (6 bases). CDR3 length equals 16 residues. Germline V gene data show CDR1 as GTSNPN and CDR2 as SVGIG (reference sequence). V was clipped by 2 bases and J by 3 bases, with 17 bases between them. The CDR3 protein is CAWSWGGRDNNQPQHF. The CDR3 DNA reads TGTGCCTGGAGTTGGGGGGGCCGGGATAACAATCAGCCCCAGCATTTT.

The chain combines TRBV7-9 with TRBJ1-5; D may be TRBD1 (6 bases). The CDR3 is 14 amino acids. V lost 4 bases and J 4 bases, leaving 11 bases between the germline ends. Looked up from germline, CDR1 is SEHNR and CDR2 is FQNEAQ (reference sequence). The CDR3 is CASSSGTTNQPQHF. The CDR3 DNA follows: TGTGCCAGCAGCTCCGGGACAACTAATCAGCCCCAGCATTTT.